This T cell receptor (beta chain) came from a study of long-term antiretroviral therapy in people with HIV. Study at large: The earliest samples predate the 2015 immediate-ART recommendation by about a decade. Study-wide findings and caveats: In samples taken after ART, diversity increased but remained below transplant donor control levels.

V shed 6 bases and J shed 5 bases, with 14 bases lying between them. The germline V gene encodes CDR1 SGHDN and CDR2 FVKESK. CDR3 length: 13 amino acids. An immunoSEQ assay, version v3.0, was performed at survey level. The repertoire was sequenced with immunoSEQ multiplex PCR; TCRdb's copy has only in-frame clones and lacks some. In the table there are 20,000 or so clones, 70% to 85% of which are singletons. Of note for this clone: The target antigen is unknown.

This chain links TRBV14 with TRBJ2-7, with D perhaps matching TRBD1 (6 bases). The sample here was unsorted PBMCs, taken 0.1 years before starting antiretroviral therapy. The origin of this receptor is a young man with HIV. The CDR3 DNA is TGTGCCAGCAGACTTACAGGGTCCCACGAGCAGTACTTC. Protein: CASRLTGSHEQYF.